What follows are 19 T cell receptor beta chains derived from one specimen sequenced in a study of blood T cell repertoires in COVID-19. Only in-frame clones appear in the TCRdb table, and some are missing; sequencing was by immunoSEQ multiplex PCR. The table records under 150,000 clones, 85% to 90% of them present only once. Sequencing was carried out using peripheral blood. All receptors derive from a man aged 45-65 years with active or convalescent COVID-19.

J is TRBJ2-2 and V is TRBV3-1 (or the pseudogene TRBV3-2); 7 bases map to TRBD1. CDR1 is LGHDT and CDR2 is YNNKEL in the germline V gene (reference sequence). The CDR3 contains 17 residues. With V trimmed by 0 bases and J by 7 bases, 11 bases remained unmatched. The CDR3 DNA reads TGTGCCAGCAGCCAAGAATTTCAGCGGACAGGAGGCGGGGAGCTGTTTTTT. This sequence encodes CASSQEFQRTGGGELFF.

The chain carries TRBV7-3 and TRBJ2-2; TRBD2 aligns across 9 bases. The CDR3 is 15 residues long. Per the germline V gene, CDR1 is SGHTA and CDR2 is FQGTGA. Unmatched junction bases numbered 8, after V lost 5 bases and J lost 7 bases. As DNA, the CDR3 is TGTGCCAGCAGCCAATTTAGCGGGAGCGGCGGGGAGCTGTTTTTT. This codes for CASSQFSGSGGELFF. The full variable domain, in which reference TRBV7-3 and TRBJ2-2 provide the parts outside the CDR3, is GAGVSQTPSNKVTEKGKYVELRCDPISGHTALYWYRQSLGQGPEFLIYFQGTGAADDSGLPNDRFFAVRPEGSVSTLKIQRTERGDSAVYLCASSQFSGSGGELFFGEGSRLTVL.

Only a few counts were recorded for this clone. J is TRBJ1-2 and V is TRBV11-1, with D possibly TRBD1 on 5 matching bases. CDR1 and CDR2 (germline): SGHAT, FQDESV (reference sequence). Trimming removed 5 bases at V and 5 bases at J, with 15 bases between. This CDR3 contains 14 residues. CDR3 amino acids: CASSLGQGPYGYTF. As DNA, the CDR3 is TGTGCCAGCAGCCTCGGGCAGGGCCCATATGGCTACACCTTC.

This chain links TRBV6-6 with TRBJ2-2; no clear D gene. V lost 0 bases to trimming and J lost 4 bases, with 9 bases between them. Germline V gene data show CDR1 as MNHNY and CDR2 as SVGAGI (reference sequence). The CDR3 is 15 amino acids. This CDR3 reads CASSYSVSGTGELFF. As DNA, the CDR3 is TGTGCCAGCAGTTACTCGGTCTCGGGCACCGGGGAGCTGTTTTTT.

The V and J genes are TRBV9 and TRBJ1-6; D remains ambiguous. The CDR3 extends over 15 amino acids. The V gene's germline CDR1 is SGDLS and CDR2 YYNGEE. Between the trimmed V and J ends, which lost 0 bases and 7 bases, there was a span of 11 bases. CDR3 bases: TGTGCCAGCAGCGTAGGTCCACAGACAAATTCACCCCTCCACTTT. It encodes CASSVGPQTNSPLHF.

V and J are TRBV7-3 and TRBJ2-6; TRBD1 aligns across 8 bases. Germline V gene sequence: CDR1 SGHTA, CDR2 FQGTGA. J lost 4 bases, V lost 2 bases, and 10 bases had no gene match. This CDR3 comprises 18 residues. This CDR3 reads CASSLWQGALGGANVLTF. DNA for the CDR3: TGTGCCAGCAGCTTATGGCAGGGGGCATTGGGAGGGGCCAACGTCCTGACTTTC.

V is TRBV7-9 and J is TRBJ1-4, with TRBD1 identical over 9 bases. The V segment lost 5 bases and the J segment 0 bases; nucleotides outside the gene matches: 7. The CDR3 is 17 residues long. Germline V gene data show CDR1 as SEHNR and CDR2 as FQNEAQ (reference sequence). CDR3 region: CASSLPGQGPTNEKLFF. The CDR3, as DNA: TGTGCCAGCAGCCTGCCGGGACAGGGACCAACTAATGAAAAACTGTTTTTT.

CDR3 in DNA: TGTGCCAGCAGGGGCGGGACAGGTCTTCGAGAGCAGTACTTC. Protein product: CASRGGTGLREQYF. V is TRBV28 and J is TRBJ2-7; 8 nucleotides agree with TRBD1. J lost 7 bases, V lost 6 bases, and 11 bases had no gene match. CDR1 and CDR2 from the germline V gene are MDHEN and SYDVKM. This CDR3 spans 14 amino acids.

V gene TRBV19 combines with J gene TRBJ1-2; 7 nucleotides match TRBD1. J was trimmed by 0 bases and V by 4 bases; bases with no gene match: 5. The germline CDR1 and CDR2 sequences are LNHDA and SQIVND (reference sequence). This CDR3 has 15 amino acids. As DNA, the CDR3 is TGTGCCAGTAGTAGAGAGGGGGCAGCTAACTATGGCTACACCTTC. It translates to CASSREGAANYGYTF.

The rearrangement links TRBV9 to TRBJ1-1; D call uncertain. CDR3 length: 14 amino acids. V was trimmed by 1 base and J by 1 base, leaving 8 bases between them. CDR1 is SGDLS, CDR2 YYNGEE, per germline. CDR3 nucleotides: TGTGCCAGCAGCGTATCTCGGGGGAACACTGAAGCTTTCTTT. Its protein product is CASSVSRGNTEAFF.

The V and J genes are TRBV28 and TRBJ2-7; TRBD1 agrees at 8 bases. This CDR3 is built from 14 residues. The V gene end was trimmed by 6 bases and the J gene end by 5 bases; junction bases not matched to a gene: 9. Germline assignment: CDR1 MDHEN and CDR2 SYDVKM. The DNA for the CDR3 is TGTGCCAGCAGCCGTCCGGACAGGGTTCACGAGCAGTACTTC. Protein product: CASSRPDRVHEQYF.

J is TRBJ1-2 and V is TRBV6-5, with 7 positions matching TRBD1. The V gene end was trimmed by 0 bases and the J gene end by 4 bases; junction bases not matched to a gene: 2. The CDR3 loop spans 14 amino acids. Germline V lookup: CDR1 MNHEY, CDR2 SVGAGI. The CDR3 nucleotides are TGTGCCAGCAGTTACTCGCCAGGGGGCTATGGCTACACCTTC. This encodes CASSYSPGGYGYTF.

This clone was detected once. The rearrangement links TRBV28 to TRBJ1-4; D possibly corresponds to TRBD1 (6 bases). This CDR3 is 12 amino acids long. Trimming took 2 bases from V and 12 from J, leaving 10 bases between them. Germline V gene data show CDR1 as MDHEN and CDR2 as SYDVKM. CDR3 DNA: TGTGCCAGCAGTTTAAGGGGGTTTGAACTGTTTTTT. Translation gives CASSLRGFELFF.

J is TRBJ1-2 and V is TRBV7-2, with a tentative D call TRBD1 (5 bases). The CDR3 length is 11 residues. V was shortened by 2 bases and J by 8 bases, with 6 bases between the two germline ends. The germline V gene has CDR1 SGHTA and CDR2 FQGNSA. DNA of the CDR3: TGTGCCAGCAGCTTAAGGACAGGCTACACCTTC. This codes for CASSLRTGYTF.

The gene calls are TRBV7-9 and TRBJ1-4; TRBD1 matches at 7 bases. Germline lookup yields CDR1 SEHNR and CDR2 FQNEAQ (reference sequence). The CDR3 consists of 14 residues. V lost 3 bases, J lost 7 bases, and 5 bases stayed unmatched. CDR3 region: CASSFQGGGEKLFF. The CDR3 DNA sequence: TGTGCCAGCAGCTTTCAGGGGGGAGGTGAAAAACTGTTTTTT.

V is TRBV28 and J is TRBJ2-1, with TRBD1 matching over 8 bases. Germline assignment: CDR1 MDHEN and CDR2 SYDVKM. The J segment lost 5 bases and the V segment lost 4 bases, leaving 4 bases of the junction unmatched. The CDR3 runs to 14 residues. The DNA for the CDR3 is TGTGCCAGCAGTTCAGGGACAGGAGACAATGAGCAGTTCTTC. It codes for CASSSGTGDNEQFF.

This clone was counted at least ten times. The V gene is TRBV2, the J gene TRBJ1-5, with TRBD1 identical over 9 bases. Unmatched junction bases numbered 3, after V lost 6 bases and J lost 0 bases. The CDR3 is 15 amino acids. The germline CDR1 and CDR2 sequences are SNHLY and FYNNEI. The DNA of the CDR3 is TGTGCCAGCAGGGACAGGGGTTATAGCAATCAGCCCCAGCATTTT. Its translation is CASRDRGYSNQPQHF.

The CDR3 reads CSASGEVGWTQYF. The CDR3 region has the DNA TGCAGTGCTAGTGGGGAGGTAGGGTGGACCCAGTACTTC. This chain connects TRBV20-1 to TRBJ2-5, with D perhaps TRBD2 (6 bases). The CDR3 covers 13 residues. With 3 bases removed from V and 7 bases from J, the gap between germline ends came to 15 bases. Germline CDR1 DFQATT, CDR2 SNEGSKA (reference sequence).

The chain joins TRBV5-6 to TRBJ2-7; TRBD1 matches 9 bases. Germline V gives CDR1 SGHDT, CDR2 YYEEEE. The CDR3 has 14 amino acids. The V gene end was trimmed by 4 bases and the J gene end by 3 bases; junction bases not matched to a gene: 5. Here the CDR3 DNA reads TGTGCCAGCAGCGCAGGACAGGGGTACTACGAGCAGTACTTC. The encoded protein is CASSAGQGYYEQYF.